What follows are 26 T cell receptor beta chains derived from one specimen sequenced in a study of blood T cell repertoires in COVID-19. Sequenced by immunoSEQ multiplex PCR; TCRdb stores in-frame clones only, minus some. The data contain about 39,000 clones, around 80% of them singletons. The sequenced sample consisted of peripheral blood. Receptors were obtained from a man in his sixties in a cohort sampled during active COVID-19.

The CDR3 is CASSFGPRLGANVLTF. The CDR3 nucleotides read TGTGCCAGCAGCTTTGGCCCCCGACTCGGGGCCAACGTCCTGACTTTC. This rearrangement joins TRBV7-2 to TRBJ2-6, with D hard to call. The V and J ends lost 3 bases and 4 bases respectively, with 13 bases between them. This CDR3 contains 16 residues. From germline, CDR1 is SGHTA and CDR2 FQGNSA. Looking up the rest from reference TRBV7-2 and TRBJ2-6 gives the full variable domain: GAGVSQSPSNKVTEKGKDVELRCDPISGHTALYWYRQSLGQGLEFLIYFQGNSAPDKSGLPSDRFSAERTGGSVSTLTIQRTQQEDSAVYLCASSFGPRLGANVLTFGAGSRLTVL.

The CDR3 reads CATSRDRGMTEAFF. The DNA of the CDR3 is TGTGCCACCAGCAGAGACAGGGGGATGACTGAAGCTTTCTTT. The gene calls are TRBV15 and TRBJ1-1, with 7 bases aligning to TRBD1. Germline V gene sequence: CDR1 LNHNV, CDR2 YYDKDF (reference sequence). Losses at the gene ends were 0 bases for V and 5 bases for J; bases not matched to a gene: 3. The CDR3 runs 14 residues. The variable domain in full, with the rest retrieved from reference TRBV15 and TRBJ1-1, is DAMVIQNPRYQVTQFGKPVTLSCSQTLNHNVMYWYQQKSSQAPKLLFHYYDKDFNNEADTPDNFQSRRPNTSFCFLDIRSPGLGDTAMYLCATSRDRGMTEAFFGQGTRLTVV.

This clone has only a few counts. The chain joins TRBV5-1 to TRBJ1-2; 7 nucleotides agree with TRBD1. In germline, CDR1 is SGHRS, CDR2 YFSETQ. After removal of 4 bases from V and 0 bases from J, the junction contained 6 bases not matched to a gene. This CDR3 is 15 amino acids long. CDR3 DNA sequence: TGCGCCAGCAGCGCTGGGACAGCCTCTAACTATGGCTACACCTTC. As protein: CASSAGTASNYGYTF.

This clone has a single count. The rearrangement uses TRBV3-1 (or the pseudogene TRBV3-2) and TRBJ2-7; maybe TRBD2 (6 bases). With 9 bases removed from V and 2 bases from J, the gap between germline ends came to 17 bases. This CDR3 comprises 14 residues. CDR1 is LGHDT and CDR2 is YNNKEL in the germline V gene (reference sequence). The CDR3 loop is CARTPGLSAYEQYF. The CDR3 DNA sequence: TGTGCCAGGACACCGGGACTCTCGGCCTACGAGCAGTACTTC.

The V gene is TRBV6-5, the J gene TRBJ2-3; D is undetermined. This CDR3 has 14 amino acids. Germline V gene data show CDR1 as MNHEY and CDR2 as SVGAGI. Trimming took 6 bases from V and 1 from J, leaving 11 bases between them. CDR3 in amino acids: CASRYQARTDTQYF. The CDR3 bases are TGTGCCAGCAGATACCAGGCCCGCACAGATACGCAGTATTTT.

This clone was found a few times. This chain connects TRBV7-9 to TRBJ1-1; 7 bases map to TRBD1. The V gene end was trimmed by 6 bases and the J gene end by 1 base; junction bases not matched to a gene: 5. CDR1 is SEHNR and CDR2 is FQNEAQ in the germline V gene (reference sequence). CDR3 length equals 14 residues. Here the CDR3 reads CASRAGTENTEAFF. Here the CDR3 DNA reads TGTGCCAGCAGAGCCGGGACAGAGAACACTGAAGCTTTCTTT.

The chain uses TRBV6-4 and TRBJ2-5; 7 nucleotides match TRBD2. This CDR3 has 15 residues. The germline V gene has CDR1 MRHNA and CDR2 SNTAGT. V shed 6 bases and J 0 bases; nucleotides not matched to a gene: 7. This CDR3 reads CASSPGGGDQETQYF. Written as DNA, the CDR3 is TGTGCCAGCAGCCCCGGGGGAGGGGACCAAGAGACCCAGTACTTC.

The rearrangement uses TRBV6-5 and TRBJ2-6; the match to TRBD2 covers 8 bases. The CDR3 spans 14 residues. V shed 8 bases, J shed 4 bases, and the junction held 4 bases outside the gene matches. CDR1 is MNHEY, CDR2 SVGAGI, per germline. The CDR3 protein is CASGPGGGANVLTF. CDR3 nucleotide sequence: TGTGCCAGCGGACCGGGAGGGGGGGCCAACGTCCTGACTTTC.

This sequence joins TRBV12-3 or TRBV12-4 and TRBJ2-1; 8 bases align to TRBD2. After removal of 6 bases from V and 8 bases from J, the junction contained 0 bases not matched to a gene. This CDR3 is 11 amino acids long. The CDR3 sequence is CASRREDEQFF. CDR3 DNA sequence: TGTGCCAGCAGGCGGGAGGATGAGCAGTTCTTC.

The J gene is TRBJ1-2, the V gene TRBV28; the match to TRBD1 covers 10 bases. Germline lookup yields CDR1 MDHEN and CDR2 SYDVKM. Unmatched junction bases numbered 6, after V lost 2 bases and J lost 6 bases. This CDR3 has 15 amino acids. CDR3 sequence (DNA): TGTGCCAGCAGTTTACCCGGGACAGGGGAAGATGGCTACACCTTC. This codes for CASSLPGTGEDGYTF.

The V and J genes are TRBV5-1 and TRBJ2-7, with TRBD1 identical over 12 bases. The CDR3 loop spans 14 amino acids. CDR1 is SGHRS, CDR2 YFSETQ, per germline. Trimming at V came to 6 bases and at J to 6 bases, leaving 7 bases not matched to a gene. The CDR3: CASKSGTGGGEQYF. For the CDR3, the DNA is TGCGCCAGCAAGTCGGGGACAGGGGGCGGCGAGCAGTACTTC.

The chain employs TRBV7-2 and TRBJ2-3; TRBD2 matches at 7 bases. The CDR3 spans 15 residues. V was pared by 1 base and J by 4 bases, with 5 bases of the junction left unmatched. Germline assignment: CDR1 SGHTA and CDR2 FQGNSA. The CDR3 DNA follows: TGTGCCAGCAGCTTAGAGCGGGAATCGGCAGATACGCAGTATTTT. Amino acids: CASSLERESADTQYF. The full variable domain, with the rest looked up from reference TRBV7-2 and TRBJ2-3, is GAGVSQSPSNKVTEKGKDVELRCDPISGHTALYWYRQSLGQGLEFLIYFQGNSAPDKSGLPSDRFSAERTGGSVSTLTIQRTQQEDSAVYLCASSLERESADTQYFGPGTRLTVL.

The chain employs TRBV7-2 and TRBJ2-7, with 8 bases lining up with TRBD1. V lost 5 bases and J lost 2; bases outside the gene matches: 8. This CDR3 spans 15 amino acids. Germline V CDR1 and CDR2: SGHTA, FQGNSA. CDR3 amino acids: CASSLDRGTPYEQYF. CDR3 bases: TGTGCCAGCAGCCTCGACAGGGGAACCCCCTACGAGCAGTACTTC. Full variable domain (outside the CDR3, taken from reference TRBV7-2 and TRBJ2-7): GAGVSQSPSNKVTEKGKDVELRCDPISGHTALYWYRQSLGQGLEFLIYFQGNSAPDKSGLPSDRFSAERTGGSVSTLTIQRTQQEDSAVYLCASSLDRGTPYEQYFGPGTRLTVT.

The chain carries TRBV3-1 (or the pseudogene TRBV3-2) and TRBJ2-5; 14 nucleotides align to TRBD2. The V gene end was trimmed by 1 base and the J gene end by 7 bases; junction bases not matched to a gene: 17. The CDR3 runs 20 residues. Germline loops: CDR1 LGHDT, CDR2 YNNKEL (reference sequence). In DNA, the CDR3 is TGTGCCAGCAGCCAAGCAGGGTCCGGGACTAGCGGGAGCGGGGGGAGGACCCAGTACTTC. Encoded protein: CASSQAGSGTSGSGGRTQYF.

This clone was seen only a few times. J is TRBJ2-5 and V is TRBV7-2; maybe TRBD1 (6 bases). The CDR3 extends over 13 amino acids. The germline V and J ends were trimmed by 8 bases and 4 bases, with 14 bases remaining between them. Germline CDR1 SGHTA, CDR2 FQGNSA. The CDR3 reads CASGMYRVETQYF. The DNA for the CDR3 is TGTGCCAGCGGAATGTACAGGGTAGAGACCCAGTACTTC.

The J gene is TRBJ2-7, the V gene TRBV6-5, with D possibly being TRBD2 (6 bases). This CDR3 region has 13 residues. The germline V and J ends were trimmed by 7 bases and 6 bases, with 16 bases remaining between them. Germline loops: CDR1 MNHEY, CDR2 SVGAGI. The CDR3 DNA sequence: TGTGCCAGCACCGCGGGGCTAGCTCGCGAGCAGTACTTC. The encoded protein is CASTAGLAREQYF.

The J gene is TRBJ2-2, the V gene TRBV2; D perhaps matches TRBD1 (6 bases). Per germline, CDR1 SNHLY and CDR2 FYNNEI. V lost 6 bases, J lost 1 base, and 12 bases lay in between. The CDR3 extends over 15 amino acids. In DNA form, the CDR3 reads TGTGCCAGCAGCCCTACGACAGGGAACACCGGGGAGCTGTTTTTT. Translating it yields CASSPTTGNTGELFF.

The sample holds a few counts of this clone. The rearrangement links TRBV20-1 to TRBJ1-6, with D perhaps TRBD1 (6 bases). Per the germline V gene, CDR1 is DFQATT and CDR2 is SNEGSKA (reference sequence). CDR3 size: 14 residues. The V and J ends lost 3 bases and 4 bases respectively, with 10 bases between them. CDR3 in DNA: TGCAGTGCTAGTAGTGGACAGTATAATTCACCCCTCCACTTT. It codes for CSASSGQYNSPLHF.

This clone showed up just a few times. The chain recombines TRBV4-2 with TRBJ1-2, with 10 bases fitting TRBD1. The germline CDR1 and CDR2 sequences are LGHNA and YNFKEQ. The V and J ends lost 4 bases and 8 bases, in that order; junction bases with no gene match: 10. The CDR3 sequence is 15 residues long. The DNA for the CDR3 is TGTGCCAGCAGCCCTCCGGACAGGGGGGTAGTCGGCTACACCTTC. This codes for CASSPPDRGVVGYTF.

This rearrangement joins TRBV5-1 to TRBJ1-2; 7 nucleotides line up with TRBD1. Per the germline V gene, CDR1 is SGHRS and CDR2 is YFSETQ. The CDR3 loop spans 15 amino acids. J was trimmed by 4 bases and V by 0 bases; bases with no gene match: 6. CDR3 sequence reads: CASSLAVGGLYGYTF. CDR3 sequence (DNA): TGCGCCAGCAGCTTGGCCGTAGGGGGCCTCTATGGCTACACCTTC.

V gene TRBV6-2 or TRBV6-3 combines with J gene TRBJ2-1, with a tentative D call TRBD2 (5 bases). The CDR3 covers 18 residues. The V gene's germline CDR1 is MNHEY and CDR2 SVGEGT. Trimming left V 2 bases short and J 4 bases short, with 21 bases between. The CDR3 here is CASSYGVTRAGPYNEQFF. DNA of the CDR3: TGTGCCAGCAGTTACGGGGTTACTAGGGCGGGTCCTTACAATGAGCAGTTCTTC.

The gene calls are TRBV9 and TRBJ1-3; TRBD1 is a possible D gene (6 bases). The CDR3 contains 15 residues. V dropped 3 bases and J dropped 2 bases, with 12 bases sitting between them. From germline, CDR1 is SGDLS and CDR2 YYNGEE. The CDR3 spells CASSDSRGAGNTIYF. In DNA form, the CDR3 reads TGTGCCAGCAGCGATAGCAGGGGAGCTGGAAACACCATATATTTT.

The chain recombines TRBV4-1 with TRBJ2-2; 12 bases fit TRBD2. The length of the CDR3 is 19 residues. CDR1 and CDR2 from the germline V gene are MGHRA and YSYEKL. J gave up 4 bases and V 1 base, and 10 bases lay outside the gene matches. DNA for the CDR3: TGCGCCAGCAGCCAAGCGGGTCTAGCGGGGGGGCCTGGCACCGGGGAGCTGTTTTTT. It is translated as CASSQAGLAGGPGTGELFF.

J is TRBJ2-2 and V is TRBV21-1; the table's D call, TRBD2, was not checked against the DNA. TRBV21-1 counts as a pseudogene. CDR3 length: 18 residues. The CDR3: CASSKGQNSGSSTGELFF. CDR3 in DNA: TGTGCCAGCAGCAAAGGGCAAAATAGCGGGAGCTCCACCGGGGAGCTGTTTTTT.

This chain uses TRBV29-1 with TRBJ2-4; TRBD1 might be the D (5 bases). The germline gives CDR1 SQVTM, CDR2 ANQGSEA. With 7 bases removed from V and 9 bases from J, the gap between germline ends came to 13 bases. The CDR3 has 11 residues. The DNA of the CDR3 is TGCAGCGCAGGGAAGCAGGGCATTCAGTACTTC. Amino acid sequence: CSAGKQGIQYF.

This clone was seen only a few times. The gene calls are TRBV6-1 and TRBJ2-7; D unresolved. V was shortened by 4 bases and J by 4 bases, with 20 bases between the two germline ends. This CDR3 is 16 amino acids long. Germline V gene lookup returns CDR1 MNHNS and CDR2 SASEGT. This CDR3 is CASSVFGFTNAYEQYF. Here the CDR3 DNA reads TGTGCCAGCAGTGTTTTCGGGTTCACAAACGCATACGAGCAGTACTTC.